These T cell receptor beta chains were read from a single sample in a study of cytomegalovirus exposure and HLA in healthy donors. Libraries were prepared by immunoSEQ multiplex PCR; TCRdb keeps only in-frame clonotypes and omits some of them. Of around 62,000 clones detected, over 70% appear once; the ten largest clones hold about 8.3%. Sequenced material: PBMCs. The origin of the receptors is a man aged 60 to 69 in good health and CMV-seropositive. Both conserved end residues are part of each CDR3. The order of the fields is CDR3 protein, CDR3 DNA, V gene, D gene, J gene, clone size. The D gene is left open where the match is weak. Where a row states a size, it is once, few, many or the class of an expanded clone; other rows omit it.

CDR3: CASSLRVSGTYNEQFF
DNA: TGCGCCAGCAGCTTGCGGGTTAGCGGGACGTACAATGAGCAGTTCTTC
V: TRBV5-1
D: TRBD2
J: TRBJ2-1
size: -

CDR3: CASRGTAYNQPQHF
DNA: TGTGCCAGCAGGGGGACAGCGTACAATCAGCCCCAGCATTTT
V: TRBV6-1
D: TRBD1
J: TRBJ1-5
size: once

CDR3: CASSPGLAGGQETQYF
DNA: TGCGCCAGCAGCCCCGGACTAGCGGGGGGGCAAGAGACCCAGTACTTC
V: TRBV4-1
D: TRBD2
J: TRBJ2-5
size: few

CDR3: CASSKTGGGTEAFF
DNA: TGCGCCAGCAGCAAGACAGGCGGGGGGACTGAAGCTTTCTTT
V: TRBV5-1
D: -
J: TRBJ1-1
size: once

CDR3: CASSPGDGSSYEQYF
DNA: TGTGCTAGCAGCCCCGGGGACGGGAGCTCCTACGAGCAGTACTTC
V: TRBV7-7
D: -
J: TRBJ2-7
size: few

CDR3: CASSPGQGTGANVLTF
DNA: TGCGCCAGCAGCCCGGGACAGGGTACTGGGGCCAACGTCCTGACTTTC
V: TRBV4-1
D: TRBD1
J: TRBJ2-6
size: -

CDR3: CASTPAGGSGNEQFF
DNA: TGTGCCAGCACCCCCGCAGGGGGGTCAGGGAATGAGCAGTTCTTC
V: TRBV27
D: -
J: TRBJ2-1
size: -

CDR3: CASSPTGEYGYAF
DNA: TGCGCCAGCAGCCCGACAGGGGAGTATGGCTACGCCTTC
V: TRBV6-6
D: TRBD1
J: TRBJ1-2
size: -

CDR3: CASSQAGEVDEQFF
DNA: TGTGCCAGCAGTCAAGCGGGAGAAGTAGATGAGCAGTTCTTC
V: TRBV6-4
D: TRBD2
J: TRBJ2-1
size: -

CDR3: CSVGRGSTDTQYF
DNA: TGCAGCGTGGGGAGAGGCTCAACAGATACGCAGTATTTT
V: TRBV29-1
D: -
J: TRBJ2-3
size: -

CDR3: CSATRQGLGEAQYF
DNA: TGCAGCGCTACCAGACAGGGTTTGGGGGAGGCCCAGTACTTC
V: TRBV29-1
D: -
J: TRBJ2-5
size: -

CDR3: CAISGGVFNGYTF
DNA: TGTGCCATCAGTGGCGGAGTATTTAACGGCTACACCTTC
V: TRBV10-3
D: -
J: TRBJ1-2
size: -

CDR3: CASSGQGSAYNEQFF
DNA: TGCGCCAGCAGTGGACAGGGCAGCGCCTACAATGAGCAGTTCTTC
V: TRBV4-1
D: TRBD1
J: TRBJ2-1
size: -

CDR3: CASSESRGNTEAFF
DNA: TGCGCCAGCAGTGAGTCTCGGGGTAACACTGAAGCTTTCTTT
V: TRBV10-2
D: -
J: TRBJ1-1
size: -

CDR3: CASSPQGTLSGNTIYF
DNA: TGTGCCAGCAGTCCACAGGGTACCCTCTCTGGAAACACCATATATTTT
V: TRBV27
D: -
J: TRBJ1-3
size: once

CDR3: CASTFSRDTEAFF
DNA: TGTGCCAGCACGTTCTCGAGGGACACTGAAGCTTTCTTT
V: TRBV6-5
D: -
J: TRBJ1-1
size: -

CDR3: CATSRDPTGEETQYF
DNA: TGTGCCACCAGCAGGGACCCGACCGGGGAGGAGACCCAGTACTTC
V: TRBV15
D: -
J: TRBJ2-5
size: few

CDR3: CASSPRTGAAYEQYF
DNA: TGTGCCAGCAGCCCAAGGACAGGGGCAGCCTACGAGCAGTACTTC
V: TRBV7-9
D: TRBD1
J: TRBJ2-7
size: once

CDR3: CASSLGGIAGVGSKNIQYF
DNA: TGTGCCAGCAGCTTAGGGGGAATAGCGGGAGTTGGGTCCAAAAACATTCAGTACTTC
V: TRBV13
D: TRBD2
J: TRBJ2-4
size: -

CDR3: CASSLEEGAGYFNEQFF
DNA: TGTGCCAGCAGCTTAGAGGAGGGGGCGGGGTATTTCAATGAGCAGTTCTTC
V: TRBV11-1
D: -
J: TRBJ2-1
size: once

CDR3: CASSPHRGTFNTEAFF
DNA: TGTGCCAGCAGTCCCCACAGGGGAACCTTTAACACTGAAGCTTTCTTT
V: TRBV5-8
D: TRBD1
J: TRBJ1-1
size: -

CDR3: CATPERSNQPQHF
DNA: TGTGCCACCCCCGAGAGGAGCAATCAGCCCCAGCATTTT
V: TRBV7-9
D: -
J: TRBJ1-5
size: -

CDR3: CASSSTGDSPLHF
DNA: TGTGCCAGCAGCTCGACAGGGGATTCACCCCTCCACTTT
V: TRBV5-4
D: TRBD1
J: TRBJ1-6
size: few

CDR3: CASSARQGPEAFF
DNA: TGTGCCAGCAGTGCCCGACAGGGTCCTGAAGCTTTCTTT
V: TRBV6-4
D: TRBD1
J: TRBJ1-1
size: -

CDR3: CASSLGQGGGTEAFF
DNA: TGTGCCAGCAGCTTAGGGCAGGGGGGAGGCACTGAAGCTTTCTTT
V: TRBV13
D: TRBD1
J: TRBJ1-1
size: -

CDR3: CASSNRALLSNTGELFF
DNA: TGTGCCAGTAGTAACAGGGCCTTGCTTTCGAACACCGGGGAGCTGTTTTTT
V: TRBV19
D: -
J: TRBJ2-2
size: once

CDR3: CASSFLPGTYGYTF
DNA: TGTGCCAGCAGTTTCCTCCCAGGGACTTACGGCTACACCTTC
V: TRBV6-5
D: -
J: TRBJ1-2
size: -

CDR3: CASSPGDRPSPLHF
DNA: TGTGCCAGCAGTCCCGGGGACAGGCCTTCACCCCTCCACTTT
V: TRBV2
D: TRBD1
J: TRBJ1-6
size: -

CDR3: CASHNRGQGGYGYTF
DNA: TGTGCCAGTCATAACCGAGGACAGGGAGGGTATGGCTACACCTTC
V: TRBV19
D: TRBD1
J: TRBJ1-2
size: -

CDR3: CASSGVGRSSYNSPLHF
DNA: TGTGCCAGCAGTGGGGTGGGGCGAAGCTCCTATAATTCACCCCTCCACTTT
V: TRBV25-1
D: -
J: TRBJ1-6
size: -

CDR3: CASSTTTGGGREKLFF
DNA: TGTGCCAGCAGCACCACCACAGGGGGCGGTAGGGAAAAACTGTTTTTT
V: TRBV5-5
D: TRBD1
J: TRBJ1-4
size: few

CDR3: CASSSTRDKRLASEQYF
DNA: TGTGCCAGCAGCTCTACCCGGGACAAACGACTAGCGTCTGAGCAGTACTTC
V: TRBV12-1
D: -
J: TRBJ2-7
size: once

CDR3: CASSWETGTNEKLFF
DNA: TGCGCCAGCAGCTGGGAGACAGGAACTAATGAAAAACTGTTTTTT
V: TRBV5-1
D: -
J: TRBJ1-4
size: -

CDR3: CASSQDRFQPQHF
DNA: TGCGCCAGCAGCCAAGACAGATTTCAGCCCCAGCATTTT
V: TRBV4-1
D: -
J: TRBJ1-5
size: few

CDR3: CASSPPVGLAGATDTQYF
DNA: TGTGCCAGCAGCCCGCCGGTAGGACTAGCGGGAGCTACAGATACGCAGTATTTT
V: TRBV13
D: TRBD2
J: TRBJ2-3
size: -

CDR3: CASGGAGTGELFF
DNA: TGTGCCAGCGGGGGCGCGGGCACCGGGGAGCTGTTTTTT
V: TRBV6-5
D: -
J: TRBJ2-2
size: -

CDR3: CASELGQTYNEQFF
DNA: TGTGCCAGCGAATTGGGACAGACCTACAATGAGCAGTTCTTC
V: TRBV5-5
D: TRBD1
J: TRBJ2-1
size: -

CDR3: CASRTPGTGGYEQFF
DNA: TGCGCCAGCAGGACCCCCGGGACAGGGGGATATGAGCAGTTCTTC
V: TRBV5-1
D: TRBD1
J: TRBJ2-1
size: once

CDR3: CASSLAPGVMDEQFF
DNA: TGTGCCAGCAGCTTAGCCCCGGGAGTGATGGATGAGCAGTTCTTC
V: TRBV7-2
D: -
J: TRBJ2-1
size: -

CDR3: CASSVDGRNEQYF
DNA: TGTGCCAGCAGCGTAGACGGGAGAAACGAGCAGTACTTC
V: TRBV9
D: -
J: TRBJ2-7
size: -

CDR3: CASSLGQRNYGYTF
DNA: TGTGCCAGCAGCTTGGGACAGCGTAACTATGGCTACACCTTC
V: TRBV5-6
D: -
J: TRBJ1-2
size: -

CDR3: CASSYSGGETQYF
DNA: TGTGCCAGCAGTTACTCGGGGGGAGAGACCCAGTACTTC
V: TRBV6-5
D: -
J: TRBJ2-5
size: -

CDR3: CASRSRQGVPGYTF
DNA: TGTGCCAGCAGATCCAGACAGGGTGTGCCTGGCTACACCTTC
V: TRBV6-5
D: TRBD1
J: TRBJ1-2
size: -

CDR3: CASSFYGTGSQPQHF
DNA: TGTGCCAGCAGCTTCTATGGGACAGGGAGTCAGCCCCAGCATTTT
V: TRBV5-6
D: TRBD1
J: TRBJ1-5
size: few

CDR3: CASSLDHRGNQPQHF
DNA: TGTGCCAGCAGTTTGGATCACAGGGGCAATCAGCCCCAGCATTTT
V: TRBV27
D: -
J: TRBJ1-5
size: few